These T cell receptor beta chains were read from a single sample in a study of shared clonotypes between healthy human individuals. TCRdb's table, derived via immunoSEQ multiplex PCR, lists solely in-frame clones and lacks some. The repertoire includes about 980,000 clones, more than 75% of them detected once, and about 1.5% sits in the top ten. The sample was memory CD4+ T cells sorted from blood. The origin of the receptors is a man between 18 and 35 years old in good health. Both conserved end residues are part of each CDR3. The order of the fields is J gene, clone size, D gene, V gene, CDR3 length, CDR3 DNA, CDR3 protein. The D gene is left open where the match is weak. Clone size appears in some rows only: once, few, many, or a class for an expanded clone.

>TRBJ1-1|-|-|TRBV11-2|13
TGTGCCAGCAGCTTTGTGAGGGACTCTGAAGCTTTCTTT
CASSFVRDSEAFF
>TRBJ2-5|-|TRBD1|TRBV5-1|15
TGCGCCAGCAGCGGACAGGGGACTGGCCAAGAGACCCAGTACTTC
CASSGQGTGQETQYF
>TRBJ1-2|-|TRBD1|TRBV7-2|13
TGTGCCAGCAGCTCCAGACAGGGAGGGGGCTACACCTTC
CASSSRQGGGYTF
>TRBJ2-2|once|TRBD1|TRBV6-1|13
TGTGCCAGCAAGACGGACAGGTTCGGGGAGCTGTTTTTT
CASKTDRFGELFF
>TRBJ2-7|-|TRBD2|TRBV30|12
TGTGCCTGGAGTCTAGCGGGAGTTGAGCAGTACTTC
CAWSLAGVEQYF
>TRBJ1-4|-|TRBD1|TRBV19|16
TGTGCCAGCCGAAACCCCGGACAGGGTTTGGATGAAAAACTGTTTTTT
CASRNPGQGLDEKLFF
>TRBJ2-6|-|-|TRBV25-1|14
TGTGCCAGCAGCCCCCCCGCTGGGGCCAACGTCCTGACTTTC
CASSPPAGANVLTF
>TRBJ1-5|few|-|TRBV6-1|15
TGTGCCAGCAGTTGGGGGGAGGAAAAGAATCAGCCCCAGCATTTT
CASSWGEEKNQPQHF
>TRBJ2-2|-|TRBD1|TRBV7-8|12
TGTGCCAGCAGCCAGGGGGCCGGGGAGCTGTTTTTT
CASSQGAGELFF
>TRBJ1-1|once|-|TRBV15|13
TGTGCCACCAGCGGGCAGAAGAACACTGAAGCTTTCTTT
CATSGQKNTEAFF
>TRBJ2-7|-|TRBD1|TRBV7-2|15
TGTGCCAGCAGCCCCCGGACAGGGGGCCCCTACGAGCAGTACTTC
CASSPRTGGPYEQYF
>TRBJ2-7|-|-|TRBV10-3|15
TGTGCCATCAGGACACAGGGGGGAGGGTACTACGAGCAGTACTTC
CAIRTQGGGYYEQYF
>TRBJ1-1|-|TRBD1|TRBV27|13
TGTGCCAGCAGTTTATATGAGGGGGCCAAAGCTTTCTTT
CASSLYEGAKAFF
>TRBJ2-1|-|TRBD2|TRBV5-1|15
TGCGCCAGCAGCTTGGATAGCGGGGCGCTAGATGAGCAGTTCTTC
CASSLDSGALDEQFF
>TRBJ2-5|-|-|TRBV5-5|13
TGTGCCAGCAGCTTGCCCTTACAAGAGACCCAGTACTTC
CASSLPLQETQYF
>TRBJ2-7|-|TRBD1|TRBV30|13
TGTGCCTGGAGTGCGGGACAGGGGACCGAGCAGTACTTC
CAWSAGQGTEQYF
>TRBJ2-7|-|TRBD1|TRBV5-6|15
TGTGCCAGCAGCCCGGGGACAGGGCTTCCCTACGAGCAGTACTTC
CASSPGTGLPYEQYF
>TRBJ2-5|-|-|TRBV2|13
TGTGCCAGCAAGAGGGACACTAAAGAGACCCAGTACTTC
CASKRDTKETQYF
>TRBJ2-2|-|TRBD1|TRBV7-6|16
TGTGCCAGCAGCGAAGGACAGGGAGCGAACACCGGGGAGCTGTTTTTT
CASSEGQGANTGELFF
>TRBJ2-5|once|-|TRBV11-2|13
TGTGCCAGCAGCTCACCCCCAGGAGAGACCCAGTACTTC
CASSSPPGETQYF
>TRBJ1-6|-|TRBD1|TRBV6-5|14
TGTGCCAGCAGCCGGACAGGGAATAATTCACCCCTCCACTTT
CASSRTGNNSPLHF
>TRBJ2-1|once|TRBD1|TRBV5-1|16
TGCGCCAGCAGCTTGGTACAGGGGGGTTCCTACAATGAGCAGTTCTTC
CASSLVQGGSYNEQFF
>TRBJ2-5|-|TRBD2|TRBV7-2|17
TGTGCCAGCAGCCTCTACGGGACTAGCGGTTCTCAAGAGACCCAGTACTTC
CASSLYGTSGSQETQYF
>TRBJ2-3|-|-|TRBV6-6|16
TGTGCCAGCAGTCGGTACTATAGTCATATCACAGATACGCAGTATTTT
CASSRYYSHITDTQYF
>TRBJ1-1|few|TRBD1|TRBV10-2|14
TGCGCCAGCACCCTGACAGGGGGGAACACTGAAGCTTTCTTT
CASTLTGGNTEAFF
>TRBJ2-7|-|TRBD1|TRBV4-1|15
TGCGCCAGCAGCCAACAACAGGGGCCCCTACGAGGGCAGTACTTC
CASSQQQGPLRGQYF
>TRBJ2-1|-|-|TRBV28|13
TGTGCCAGCATGGGGGGTTTGGACAATGAGCAGTTCTTC
CASMGGLDNEQFF
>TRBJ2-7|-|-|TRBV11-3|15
TGTGCCAGCAGCTCGCGAAAGGGGGGGAGCTACGAGCAGTACTTC
CASSSRKGGSYEQYF
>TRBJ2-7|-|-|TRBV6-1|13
TGTGCCAGCAACCTACTGGATTCCTACGAGCAGTACTTC
CASNLLDSYEQYF
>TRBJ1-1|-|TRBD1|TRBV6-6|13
TGTGCCAGCAGTTACGTCGGGACAGGAGAAGCTTTCTTT
CASSYVGTGEAFF
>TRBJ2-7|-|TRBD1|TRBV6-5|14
TGTGCCAGCAGTTACGGGACAGGACCCTCCGAGCAGTACTTC
CASSYGTGPSEQYF
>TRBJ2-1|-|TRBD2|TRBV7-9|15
TGTGCCAGCAGTTTTGGGACTAGCCCCTACAATGAGCAGTTCTTC
CASSFGTSPYNEQFF
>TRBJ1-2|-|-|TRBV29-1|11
TGCAGCGTTGACGTCGGCTATGGCTACACCTTC
CSVDVGYGYTF
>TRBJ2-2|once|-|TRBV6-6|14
TGTGCCAGCAGAGGGGGCCGGGAGACCGGGGAGCTGTTTTTT
CASRGGRETGELFF
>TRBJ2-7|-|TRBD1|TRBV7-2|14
TGTGCCAGCAGCTCCGGGGGGACAGGGAGCCCGCAGTACTTC
CASSSGGTGSPQYF
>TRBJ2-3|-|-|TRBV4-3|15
TGCGCCAGCAGCCAGGAGCTCCGAAGCACAGATACGCAGTATTTT
CASSQELRSTDTQYF